This TCR beta chain was recovered during a study of technical replicates of blood from a handful of donors. Clones were read by immunoSEQ multiplex PCR, and TCRdb kept only the in-frame ones, dropping some. The sample has tens of thousands of clones, roughly four fifths seen once. V was cut by 2 bases and J by 2 bases, with 6 bases left in between. Germline V gives CDR1 MNHEY, CDR2 SVGAGI. CDR3 length equals 13 residues. The sequenced sample was PBMCs. V is TRBV6-5 and J is TRBJ1-2; a possible D gene is TRBD1 (5 bases). The receptor comes from a human donor in good health. Some clones in this sample may be carry-over from other donors' samples. The CDR3 sequence is CASSYDRNYGYTF. In DNA, the CDR3 is TGTGCCAGCAGTTACGACAGAAACTATGGCTACACCTTC.